This entry lists 4 T cell receptor beta chains sequenced from one sample in a study of T cells in Graves' hyperthyroidism and ophthalmopathy. The CDR3 regions of TCR beta were amplified from RNA transcripts. The TCR CDR3 was amplified in a first-round RT-PCR using the HTBI primer set. TCRdb processed the multiplex PCR reads anew with MiXCR; each CDR3 protein has one entry. The table lists 640,000 or so distinct CDR3 sequences, about 14% of them singletons. The sequencing sample was made of blood. These receptors all come from a woman younger than 30 with Graves' ophthalmopathy.

This clonotype was seen at least ten times. The rearrangement links TRBV30 to TRBJ1-5; D possibly corresponds to TRBD1 (5 bases). Germline values: CDR1 GTSNPN, CDR2 SVGIG (reference sequence). This CDR3 contains 12 residues. Deletions cut 5 bases from V and 4 bases from J, with 9 bases between. The CDR3, as DNA: TGTGCCTGGGCGGGGGGAAATCAGCCCCAGCATTTT. Protein sequence: CAWAGGNQPQHF.

In this sample, this clonotype turned up a few times. Its ends do not fully match the called genes, so a read error is possible. The chain uses TRBV15 and TRBJ1-2; D gene uncertain. The length of the CDR3 is 16 residues. The germline V gene encodes CDR1 LNHNV and CDR2 YYDKDF (reference sequence). The CDR3 region is CAASRDLSGSNYGYTF. CDR3 DNA: TGTGCCGCCAGCAGAGATCTCAGCGGAAGCAACTATGGCTACACCTTC. Full variable domain (missing parts from reference TRBV15 and TRBJ1-2): DAMVIQNPRYQVTQFGKPVTLSCSQTLNHNVMYWYQQKSSQAPKLLFHYYDKDFNNEADTPDNFQSRRPNTSFCFLDIRSPGLGDTAMYLCAASRDLSGSNYGYTFGSGTRLTVV.

V gene TRBV11-1 combines with J gene TRBJ2-5, with 9 bases identical to TRBD2. The CDR3 totals 17 residues. Germline loops: CDR1 SGHAT, CDR2 FQDESV (reference sequence). V was clipped by 7 bases and J by 0 bases; unmatched bases: 12. CDR3 region: CASKSGTSRWYQETQYF. The CDR3 DNA sequence: TGTGCCAGCAAATCCGGGACTAGCCGTTGGTACCAAGAGACCCAGTACTTC.

This clonotype has at least ten counts. The rearrangement uses TRBV7-3 and TRBJ2-3; 12 bases align to TRBD2. Germline loops: CDR1 SGHTA, CDR2 FQGTGA. Unmatched junction bases numbered 11, after V lost 2 bases and J lost 5 bases. This CDR3 is 18 amino acids long. DNA for the CDR3: TGTGCCAGCAGCTTAGCGTCCCTAGCGGGAGGGCCAGAAGATACGCAGTATTTT. Translated, it gives CASSLASLAGGPEDTQYF.